This T cell receptor beta chain derives from a study of blood T cell repertoires in COVID-19. Study-wide context: Sources were T cells, B-cell-depleted T cells, or PBMCs; the material itself was cDNA or gDNA.

In the original workflow: Amplifying reference gene primers gave estimates of nucleated cell counts. Assay used: immunoSEQ multiplex PCR; TCRdb lists only in-frame clones, some missing. The V and J calls and clone size were taken over from that table, and D and trimming were inferred from the DNA. The table lists fewer than 250,000 clones, less than 90% of them singletons. Trimming shortened V by 7 bases and J by 5 bases, and 21 bases separated the two germline ends. Germline CDR1 SEHNR, CDR2 FQNEAQ (reference sequence). The CDR3 sequence is 15 residues long. The specimen was peripheral blood. This sequence joins TRBV7-9 and TRBJ2-7; possible D gene TRBD1, 6 bases. The clonotype comes from a man aged 35-49 years with acute or convalescent COVID-19. The CDR3 loop is CASNFKDSYLHEQYF. CDR3 nucleotides: TGTGCCAGCAACTTTAAGGACAGCTACCTACACGAGCAGTACTTC. Together with reference TRBV7-9 and TRBJ2-7, the CDR3 gives the full variable domain: DTGVSQNPRHKITKRGQNVTFRCDPISEHNRLYWYRQTLGQGPEFLTYFQNEAQLEKSRLLSDRFSAERPKGSFSTLEIQRTEQGDSAMYLCASNFKDSYLHEQYFGPGTRLTVT.